Below, one T cell receptor beta chain is given with its context. The assay was immunoSEQ multiplex PCR, and TCRdb's table has in-frame clones only and misses some. The sample lists around 180,000 clones; over 75% were seen once. The data were taken from a study of blood T cell repertoires in COVID-19. Study summary: Donors in the United States, Italy and Spain gave samples during acute or convalescent COVID-19.

Enrolment of Seattle patients took place during active infection, and they were followed longitudinally. Germline CDR1 is SNHLY and CDR2 is FYNNEI. The CDR3 is 13 amino acids. Trimming cost V 7 bases and J 3 bases, with 12 bases left between them. The chain uses TRBV2 and TRBJ1-1; D unresolved. The sample was peripheral blood. The receptor's source is an elderly man with COVID-19, enrolled during active disease. For the CDR3, the DNA is TGTGCCAGCACGTTCCAGAGGGACACTGAAGCTTTCTTT. As protein: CASTFQRDTEAFF.